This T cell receptor beta chain was identified during a study of shared clonotypes between healthy human individuals. This CDR3 is built from 16 residues. Trimming pared 3 bases from V and 1 base from J, leaving 14 bases between. Germline assignment: CDR1 SGHNT and CDR2 YENEEA. Turning to this clone: Its antigen is undetermined.

Terminally differentiated effector memory CD45RA+ cells were excluded by CCR7 positive selection of CD45RO-negative cells. Study findings and constraints: Clonotypes shared by all four donors outscored non-shared clonotypes in generation probability. Only blood was sampled; tissue repertoires likely differ.

An assay was performed, and its level was deep. Using immunoSEQ multiplex PCR, the repertoire was profiled, and TCRdb retains in-frame clones only, with some absent. This table holds roughly 850,000 clones, approximately 96% found once. The sequence came from a man aged 25 to 45 in good health. The J gene is TRBJ2-3, the V gene TRBV11-3; possibly TRBD2 for D (6 bases). Sequences were obtained from naive CD8+ T cells sorted from blood. CDR3 DNA sequence: TGTGCCAGCAGCTTGACTGGGCGGGATGGCACAGATACGCAGTATTTT. As protein: CASSLTGRDGTDTQYF. The variable domain in full, completed from reference TRBV11-3 and TRBJ2-3, reads EAGVVQSPRYKIIEKKQPVAFWCNPISGHNTLYWYLQNLGQGPELLIRYENEEAVDDSQLPKDRFSAERLKGVDSTLKIQPAELGDSAVYLCASSLTGRDGTDTQYFGPGTRLTVL.